These 2 T cell receptor beta chains were all obtained from the same sample, sequenced in a study of blood T cell repertoires in COVID-19. Generated by immunoSEQ multiplex PCR, the TCRdb table keeps only in-frame clones and is missing some. The sample includes around 190,000 clones, approximately 84% of them seen just once. The specimen sequenced was peripheral blood. The receptors were gathered from a woman of 80 years or more with acute or convalescent COVID-19.

The chain employs TRBV11-3 and TRBJ2-1; 12 positions agree with TRBD2. Germline V CDR1 and CDR2: SGHNT, YENEEA. The CDR3 consists of 17 residues. The V gene end was trimmed by 5 bases and the J gene end by 8 bases; junction bases not matched to a gene: 13. The CDR3 nucleotides read TGTGCCAGCAGCCGATCCCATACGACTAGCGGGAGCTATGAGCAGTTCTTC. This sequence encodes CASSRSHTTSGSYEQFF.

V is TRBV6-5 and J is TRBJ1-6; D call uncertain. The CDR3 is 14 residues long. V dropped 10 bases and J dropped 0 bases, with 10 bases sitting between them. Germline V CDR1 and CDR2: MNHEY, SVGAGI. The CDR3 DNA follows: TGTGCCATCTTACAGAGCTCCTATAATTCACCCCTCCACTTT. Protein sequence: CAILQSSYNSPLHF.